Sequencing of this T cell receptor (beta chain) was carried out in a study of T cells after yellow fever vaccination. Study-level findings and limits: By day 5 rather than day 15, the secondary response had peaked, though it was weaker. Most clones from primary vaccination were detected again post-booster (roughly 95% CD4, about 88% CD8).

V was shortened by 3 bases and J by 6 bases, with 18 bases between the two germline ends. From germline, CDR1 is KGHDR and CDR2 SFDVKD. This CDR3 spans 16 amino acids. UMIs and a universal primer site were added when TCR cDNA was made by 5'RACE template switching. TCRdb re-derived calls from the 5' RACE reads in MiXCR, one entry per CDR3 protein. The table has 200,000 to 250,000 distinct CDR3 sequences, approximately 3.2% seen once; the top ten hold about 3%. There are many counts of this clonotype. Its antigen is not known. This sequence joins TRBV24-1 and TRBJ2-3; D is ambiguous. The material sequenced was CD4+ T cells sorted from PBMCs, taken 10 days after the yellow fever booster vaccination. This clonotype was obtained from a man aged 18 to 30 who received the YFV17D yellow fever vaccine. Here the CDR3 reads CATSDANDLLWDTQYF. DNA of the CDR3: TGTGCCACCAGTGATGCCAACGACCTCTTGTGGGATACGCAGTATTTT.